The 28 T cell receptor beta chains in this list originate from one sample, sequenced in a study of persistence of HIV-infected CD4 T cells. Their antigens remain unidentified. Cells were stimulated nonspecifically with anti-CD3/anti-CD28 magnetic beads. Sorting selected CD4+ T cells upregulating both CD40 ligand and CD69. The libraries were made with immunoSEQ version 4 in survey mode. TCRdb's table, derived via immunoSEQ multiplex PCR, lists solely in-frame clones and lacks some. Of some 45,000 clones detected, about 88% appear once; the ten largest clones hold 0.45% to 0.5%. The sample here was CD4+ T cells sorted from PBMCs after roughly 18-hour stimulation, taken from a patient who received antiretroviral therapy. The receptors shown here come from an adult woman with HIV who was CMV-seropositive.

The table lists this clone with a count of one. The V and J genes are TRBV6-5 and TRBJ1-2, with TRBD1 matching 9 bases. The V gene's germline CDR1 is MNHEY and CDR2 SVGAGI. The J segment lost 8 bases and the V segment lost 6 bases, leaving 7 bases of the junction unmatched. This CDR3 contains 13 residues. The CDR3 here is CASRTGGTGGYTF. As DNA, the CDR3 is TGTGCCAGCAGGACAGGGGGGACTGGGGGCTACACCTTC.

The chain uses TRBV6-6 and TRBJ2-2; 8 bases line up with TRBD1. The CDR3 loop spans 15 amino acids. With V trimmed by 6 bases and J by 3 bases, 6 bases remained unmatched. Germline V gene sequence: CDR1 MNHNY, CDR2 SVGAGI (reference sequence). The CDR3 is CASSTRQGYTGELFF. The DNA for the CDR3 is TGTGCCAGCAGCACTCGACAGGGGTACACCGGGGAGCTGTTTTTT.

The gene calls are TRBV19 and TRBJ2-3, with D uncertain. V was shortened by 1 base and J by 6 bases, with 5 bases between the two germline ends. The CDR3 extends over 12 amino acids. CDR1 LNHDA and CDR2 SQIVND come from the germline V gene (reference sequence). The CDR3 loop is CASSIAIDTQYF. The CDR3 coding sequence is TGTGCCAGTAGTATAGCGATTGATACGCAGTATTTT.

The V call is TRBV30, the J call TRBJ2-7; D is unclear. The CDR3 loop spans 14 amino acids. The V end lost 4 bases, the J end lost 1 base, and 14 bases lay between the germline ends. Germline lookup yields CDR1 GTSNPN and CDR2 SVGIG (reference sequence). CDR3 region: CAWTRWTASYEQYF. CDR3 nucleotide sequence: TGTGCCTGGACTCGGTGGACCGCGTCCTACGAGCAGTACTTC.

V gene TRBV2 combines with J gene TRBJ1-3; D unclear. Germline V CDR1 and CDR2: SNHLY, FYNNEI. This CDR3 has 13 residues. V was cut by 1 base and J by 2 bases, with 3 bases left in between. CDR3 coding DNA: TGTGCCAGCAGTGAAGGGGCTGGAAACACCATATATTTT. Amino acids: CASSEGAGNTIYF.

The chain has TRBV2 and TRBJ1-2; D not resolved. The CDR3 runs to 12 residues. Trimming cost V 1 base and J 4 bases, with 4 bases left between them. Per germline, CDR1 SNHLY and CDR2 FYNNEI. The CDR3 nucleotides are TGTGCCAGCAGTGAAGAGGGCTATGGCTACACCTTC. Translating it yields CASSEEGYGYTF.

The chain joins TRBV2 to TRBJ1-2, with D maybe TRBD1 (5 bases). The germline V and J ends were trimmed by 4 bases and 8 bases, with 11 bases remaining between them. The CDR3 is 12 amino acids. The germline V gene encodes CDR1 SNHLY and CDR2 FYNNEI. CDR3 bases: TGTGCCAGCAGTGCAGGGTTGGACGGCTACACCTTC. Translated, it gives CASSAGLDGYTF.

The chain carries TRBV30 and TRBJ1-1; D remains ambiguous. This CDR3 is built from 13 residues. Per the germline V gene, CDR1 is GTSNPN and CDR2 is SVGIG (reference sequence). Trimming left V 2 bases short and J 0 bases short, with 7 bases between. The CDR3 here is CAWSLLMNTEAFF. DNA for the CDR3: TGTGCCTGGAGTCTTTTAATGAACACTGAAGCTTTCTTT.

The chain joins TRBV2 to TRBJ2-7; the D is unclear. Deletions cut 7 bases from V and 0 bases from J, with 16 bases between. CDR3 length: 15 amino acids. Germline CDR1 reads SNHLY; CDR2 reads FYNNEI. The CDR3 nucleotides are TGTGCCAGCATGGTTAAAAGGGTTCACTCCTACGAGCAGTACTTC. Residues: CASMVKRVHSYEQYF.

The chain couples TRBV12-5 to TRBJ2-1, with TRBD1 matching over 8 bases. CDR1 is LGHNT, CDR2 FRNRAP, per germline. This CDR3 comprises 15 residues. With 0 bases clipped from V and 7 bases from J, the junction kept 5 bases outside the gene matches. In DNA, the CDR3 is TGTGCTAGTGGTTTGGTAGCAGGGGGCCGGAATGAGCAGTTCTTC. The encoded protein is CASGLVAGGRNEQFF.

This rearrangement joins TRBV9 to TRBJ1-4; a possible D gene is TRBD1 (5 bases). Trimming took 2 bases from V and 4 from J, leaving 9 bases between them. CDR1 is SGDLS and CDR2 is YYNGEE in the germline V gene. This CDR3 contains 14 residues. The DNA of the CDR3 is TGTGCCAGCAGCGTGGACACCTTTAATGAAAAACTGTTTTTT. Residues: CASSVDTFNEKLFF.

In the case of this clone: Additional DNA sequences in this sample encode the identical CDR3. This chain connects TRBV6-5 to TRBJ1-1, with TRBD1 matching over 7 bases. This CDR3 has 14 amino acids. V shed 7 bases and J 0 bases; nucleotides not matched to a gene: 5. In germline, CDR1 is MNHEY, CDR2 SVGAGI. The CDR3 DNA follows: TGTGCCAGCACCAGACAGGGCATGAACACTGAAGCTTTCTTT. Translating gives CASTRQGMNTEAFF.

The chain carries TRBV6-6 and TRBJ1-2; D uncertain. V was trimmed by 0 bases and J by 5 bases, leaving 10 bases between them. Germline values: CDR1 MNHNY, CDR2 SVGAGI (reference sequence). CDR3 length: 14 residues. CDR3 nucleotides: TGTGCCAGCAGTTACTCGAACGGGGTATATGGCTACACCTTC. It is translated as CASSYSNGVYGYTF.

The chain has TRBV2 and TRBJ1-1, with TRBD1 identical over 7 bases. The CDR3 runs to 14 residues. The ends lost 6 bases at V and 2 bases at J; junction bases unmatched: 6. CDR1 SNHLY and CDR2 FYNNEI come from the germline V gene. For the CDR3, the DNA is TGTGCCAGCAGGATGGGACAGCTAAACACTGAAGCTTTCTTT. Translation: CASRMGQLNTEAFF.

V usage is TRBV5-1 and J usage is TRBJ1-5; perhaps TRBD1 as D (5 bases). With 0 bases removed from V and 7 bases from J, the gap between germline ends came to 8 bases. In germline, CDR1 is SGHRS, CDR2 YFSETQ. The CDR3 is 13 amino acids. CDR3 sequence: CASSLGRDQPQHF. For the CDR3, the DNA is TGCGCCAGCAGCTTGGGACGGGACCAGCCCCAGCATTTT. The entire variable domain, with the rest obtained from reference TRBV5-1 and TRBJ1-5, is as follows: KAGVTQTPRYLIKTRGQQVTLSCSPISGHRSVSWYQQTPGQGLQFLFEYFSETQRNKGNFPGRFSGRQFSNSRSEMNVSTLELGDSALYLCASSLGRDQPQHFGDGTRLSIL.

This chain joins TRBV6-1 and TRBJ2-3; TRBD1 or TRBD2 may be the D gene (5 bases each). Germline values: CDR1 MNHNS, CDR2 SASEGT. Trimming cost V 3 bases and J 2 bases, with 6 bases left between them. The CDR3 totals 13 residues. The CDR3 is CASSEGPTDTQYF. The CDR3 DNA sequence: TGTGCCAGCAGTGAGGGACCCACAGATACGCAGTATTTT.

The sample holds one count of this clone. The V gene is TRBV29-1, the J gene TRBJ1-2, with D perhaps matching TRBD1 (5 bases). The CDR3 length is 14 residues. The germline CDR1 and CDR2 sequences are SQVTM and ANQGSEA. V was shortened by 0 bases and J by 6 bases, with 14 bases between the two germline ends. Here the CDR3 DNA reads TGCAGCGTTGAAGATCTTAGGGCAGGGAATGGCTACACCTTC. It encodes CSVEDLRAGNGYTF.

The CDR3 sequence is CTPAQETQYF. For the CDR3, the DNA is TGCACCCCAGCTCAAGAGACCCAGTACTTC. The chain couples TRBV20-1 to TRBJ2-5; D ambiguous. The V gene's germline CDR1 is DFQATT and CDR2 SNEGSKA (reference sequence). CDR3 length equals 10 residues.

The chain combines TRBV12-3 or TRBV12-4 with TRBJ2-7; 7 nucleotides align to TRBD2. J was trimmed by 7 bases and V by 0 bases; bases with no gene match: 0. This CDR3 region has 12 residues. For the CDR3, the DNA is TGTGCCAGCAGTTTAGCGGGAGGGGAGCAGTACTTC. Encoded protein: CASSLAGGEQYF.

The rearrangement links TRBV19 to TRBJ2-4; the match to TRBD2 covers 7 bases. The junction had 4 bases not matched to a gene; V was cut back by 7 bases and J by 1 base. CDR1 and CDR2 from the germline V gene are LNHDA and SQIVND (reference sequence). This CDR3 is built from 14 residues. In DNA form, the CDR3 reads TGTGCCAGTATGGGGCGGGGGGCCAAAAACATTCAGTACTTC. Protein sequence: CASMGRGAKNIQYF.

The CDR3: CASSLIGARGRMNTEAFF. In DNA, the CDR3 is TGTGCCAGCAGCTTAATCGGGGCCCGAGGGAGAATGAACACTGAAGCTTTCTTT. The chain is built from TRBV7-6 and TRBJ1-1; perhaps TRBD1 as D (5 bases). The CDR3 covers 18 residues. Germline V lookup: CDR1 SGHVS, CDR2 FNYEAQ. The V and J ends lost 2 bases and 0 bases respectively, with 19 bases between them.

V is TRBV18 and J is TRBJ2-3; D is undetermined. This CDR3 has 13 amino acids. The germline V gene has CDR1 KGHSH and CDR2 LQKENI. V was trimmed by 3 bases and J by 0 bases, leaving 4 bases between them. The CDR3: CASSPDSTDTQYF. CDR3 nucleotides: TGTGCCAGCTCACCCGACAGCACAGATACGCAGTATTTT.

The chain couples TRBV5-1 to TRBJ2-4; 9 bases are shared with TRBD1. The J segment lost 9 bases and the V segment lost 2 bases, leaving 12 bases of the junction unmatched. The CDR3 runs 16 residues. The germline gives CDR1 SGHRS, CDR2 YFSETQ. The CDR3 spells CASSLQQGAVVPIQYF. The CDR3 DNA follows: TGCGCCAGCAGCTTACAACAGGGGGCGGTGGTTCCCATTCAGTACTTC.

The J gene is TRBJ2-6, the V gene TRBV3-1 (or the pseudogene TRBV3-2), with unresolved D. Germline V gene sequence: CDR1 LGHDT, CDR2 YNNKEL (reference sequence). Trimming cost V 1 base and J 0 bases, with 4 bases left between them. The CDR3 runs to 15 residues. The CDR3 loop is CASSQAFSGANVLTF. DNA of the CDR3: TGTGCCAGCAGCCAAGCGTTCTCTGGGGCCAACGTCCTGACTTTC.

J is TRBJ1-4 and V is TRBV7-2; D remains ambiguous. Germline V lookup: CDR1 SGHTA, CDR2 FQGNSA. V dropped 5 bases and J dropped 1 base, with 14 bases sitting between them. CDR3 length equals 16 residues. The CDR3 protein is CASSQTSGRTNEKLFF. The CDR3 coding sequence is TGTGCCAGCAGCCAGACGAGCGGGAGAACTAATGAAAAACTGTTTTTT.

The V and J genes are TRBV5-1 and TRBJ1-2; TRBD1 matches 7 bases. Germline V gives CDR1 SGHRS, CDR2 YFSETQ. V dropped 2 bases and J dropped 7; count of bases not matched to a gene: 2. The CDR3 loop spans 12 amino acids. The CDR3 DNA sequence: TGCGCCAGCAGCTTCGACAGGGCTGGCTACACCTTC. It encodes CASSFDRAGYTF.

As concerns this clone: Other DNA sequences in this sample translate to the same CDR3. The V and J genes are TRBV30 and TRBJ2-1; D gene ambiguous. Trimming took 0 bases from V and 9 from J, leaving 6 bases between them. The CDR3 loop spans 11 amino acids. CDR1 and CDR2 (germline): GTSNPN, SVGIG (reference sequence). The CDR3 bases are TGTGCCTGGAGTGTACTGGGTGAGCAGTTCTTC. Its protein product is CAWSVLGEQFF.

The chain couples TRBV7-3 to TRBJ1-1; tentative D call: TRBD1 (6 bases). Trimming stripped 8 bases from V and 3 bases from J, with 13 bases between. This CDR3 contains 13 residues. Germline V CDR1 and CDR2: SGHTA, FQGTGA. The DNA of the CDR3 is TGTGCCAGCGGGGACACGGGGGACACTGAAGCTTTCTTT. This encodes CASGDTGDTEAFF.